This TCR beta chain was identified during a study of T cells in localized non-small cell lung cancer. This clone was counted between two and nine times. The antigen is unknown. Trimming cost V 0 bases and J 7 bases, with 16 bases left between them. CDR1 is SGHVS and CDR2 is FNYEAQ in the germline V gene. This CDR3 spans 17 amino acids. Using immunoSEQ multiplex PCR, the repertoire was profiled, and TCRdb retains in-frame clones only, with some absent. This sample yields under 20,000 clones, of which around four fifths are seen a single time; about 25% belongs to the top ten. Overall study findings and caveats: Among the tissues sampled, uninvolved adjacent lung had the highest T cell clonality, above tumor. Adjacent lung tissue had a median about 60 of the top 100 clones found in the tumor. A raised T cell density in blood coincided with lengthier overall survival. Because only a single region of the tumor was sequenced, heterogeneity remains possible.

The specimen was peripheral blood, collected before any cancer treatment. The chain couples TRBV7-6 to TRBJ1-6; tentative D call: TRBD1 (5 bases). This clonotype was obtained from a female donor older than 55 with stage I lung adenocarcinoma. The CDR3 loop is CASSLAPKGAGNSPLHF. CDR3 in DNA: TGTGCCAGCAGCTTAGCCCCAAAAGGGGCGGGGAATTCACCCCTCCACTTT.